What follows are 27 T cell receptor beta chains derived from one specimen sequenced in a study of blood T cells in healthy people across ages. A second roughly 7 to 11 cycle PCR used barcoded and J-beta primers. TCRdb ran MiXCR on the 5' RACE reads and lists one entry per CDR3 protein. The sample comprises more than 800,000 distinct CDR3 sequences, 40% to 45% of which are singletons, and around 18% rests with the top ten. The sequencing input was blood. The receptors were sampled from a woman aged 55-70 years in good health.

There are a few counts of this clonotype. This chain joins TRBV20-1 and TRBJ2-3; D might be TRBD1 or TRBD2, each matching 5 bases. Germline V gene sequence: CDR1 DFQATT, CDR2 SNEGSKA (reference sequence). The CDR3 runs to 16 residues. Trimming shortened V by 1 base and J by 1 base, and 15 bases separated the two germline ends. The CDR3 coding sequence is TGCAGTGCTAGAGGATTGAGGGGTGCCGGCACAGATACGCAGTATTTT. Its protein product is CSARGLRGAGTDTQYF.

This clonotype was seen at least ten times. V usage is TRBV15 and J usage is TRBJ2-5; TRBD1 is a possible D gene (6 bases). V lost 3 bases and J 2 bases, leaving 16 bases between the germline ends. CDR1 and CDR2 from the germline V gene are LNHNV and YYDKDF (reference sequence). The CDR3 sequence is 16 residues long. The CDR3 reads CATSRGIGTPQETQYF. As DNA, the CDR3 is TGTGCCACCAGCAGGGGGATCGGGACACCACAAGAGACCCAGTACTTC.

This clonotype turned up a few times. The DNA for the CDR3 is TGTGCCAGCAGCGTAGCTGCAGCCCGCAGGGCAGATACGCAGTATTTT. This translates into CASSVAAARRADTQYF. V and J are TRBV9 and TRBJ2-3, with D tentatively TRBD1 (5 bases). The CDR3 runs to 16 residues. Germline CDR1 reads SGDLS; CDR2 reads YYNGEE. V was trimmed by 0 bases and J by 4 bases, leaving 15 bases between them.

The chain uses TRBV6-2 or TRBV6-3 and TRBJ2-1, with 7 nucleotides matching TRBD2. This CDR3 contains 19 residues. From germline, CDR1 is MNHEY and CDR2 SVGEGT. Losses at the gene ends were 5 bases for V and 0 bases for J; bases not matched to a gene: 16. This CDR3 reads CASSTLTPSRESSYNEQFF. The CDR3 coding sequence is TGTGCCAGCAGTACCTTGACGCCTTCGCGGGAGAGCTCCTACAATGAGCAGTTCTTC.

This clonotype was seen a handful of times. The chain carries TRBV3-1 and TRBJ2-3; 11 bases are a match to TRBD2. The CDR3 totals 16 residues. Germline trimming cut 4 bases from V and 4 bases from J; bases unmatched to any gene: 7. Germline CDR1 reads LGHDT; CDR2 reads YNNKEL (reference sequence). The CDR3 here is CASSRITSGSADTQYF. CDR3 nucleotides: TGTGCCAGCAGCCGGATTACTAGCGGGAGCGCAGATACGCAGTATTTT.

The CDR3: CASSATSGGIDTQYF. The CDR3, as DNA: TGTGCCAGCAGCGCGACGAGCGGGGGTATTGATACGCAGTATTTT. V is TRBV11-2 and J is TRBJ2-3, with 8 nucleotides matching TRBD2. Trimming at V came to 5 bases and at J to 6 bases, leaving 10 bases not matched to a gene. Germline V lookup: CDR1 SGHAT, CDR2 FQNNGV. The CDR3 has 15 amino acids.

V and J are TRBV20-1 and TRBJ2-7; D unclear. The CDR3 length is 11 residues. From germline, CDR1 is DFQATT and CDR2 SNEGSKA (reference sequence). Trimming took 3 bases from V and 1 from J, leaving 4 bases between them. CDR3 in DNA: TGCAGTGCTAGTAGTTCCTACGAGCAGTACTTC. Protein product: CSASSSYEQYF.

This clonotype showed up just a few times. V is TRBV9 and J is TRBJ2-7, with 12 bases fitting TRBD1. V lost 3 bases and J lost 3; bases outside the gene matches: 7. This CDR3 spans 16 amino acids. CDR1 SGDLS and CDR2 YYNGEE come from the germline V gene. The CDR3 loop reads CASSAAGTGGFYEQYF. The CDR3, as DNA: TGTGCCAGCAGCGCCGCCGGGACAGGGGGCTTCTACGAGCAGTACTTC.

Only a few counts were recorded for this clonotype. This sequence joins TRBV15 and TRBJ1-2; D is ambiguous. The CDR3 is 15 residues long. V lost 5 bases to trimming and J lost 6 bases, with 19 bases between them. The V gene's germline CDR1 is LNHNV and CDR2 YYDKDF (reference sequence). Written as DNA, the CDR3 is TGTGCCACCAGCTCGGGCCGAGGGTATCGTGATGGCTACACCTTC. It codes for CATSSGRGYRDGYTF.

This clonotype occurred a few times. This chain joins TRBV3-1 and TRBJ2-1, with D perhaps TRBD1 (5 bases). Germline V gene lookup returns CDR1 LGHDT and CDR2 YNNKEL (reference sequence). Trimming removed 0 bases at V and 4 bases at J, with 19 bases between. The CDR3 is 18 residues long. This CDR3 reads CASSQDGVSLGVYNEQFF. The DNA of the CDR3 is TGTGCCAGCAGCCAAGATGGGGTTTCCCTAGGGGTGTACAATGAGCAGTTCTTC.

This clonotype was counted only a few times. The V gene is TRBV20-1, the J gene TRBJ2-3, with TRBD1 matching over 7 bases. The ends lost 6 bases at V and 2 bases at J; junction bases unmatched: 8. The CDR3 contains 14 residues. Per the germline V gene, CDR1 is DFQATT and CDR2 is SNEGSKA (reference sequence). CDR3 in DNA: TGCAGTGCGGGCCGTGGGACAGACACAGATACGCAGTATTTT. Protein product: CSAGRGTDTDTQYF.

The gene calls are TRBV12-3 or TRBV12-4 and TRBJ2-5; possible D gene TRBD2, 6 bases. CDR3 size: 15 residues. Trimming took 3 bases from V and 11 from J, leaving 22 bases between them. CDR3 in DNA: TGTGCCAGCAGTTTGAGGCGGGGCTCCTACAATGAGCAGTACTTC. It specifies CASSLRRGSYNEQYF.

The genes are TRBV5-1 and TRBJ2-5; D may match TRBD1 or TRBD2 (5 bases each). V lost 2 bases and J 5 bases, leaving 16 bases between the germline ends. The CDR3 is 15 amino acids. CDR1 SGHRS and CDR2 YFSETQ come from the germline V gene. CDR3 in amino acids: CASSFGTRTPETQYF. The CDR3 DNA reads TGCGCCAGCAGCTTCGGGACCCGCACTCCGGAGACCCAGTACTTC.

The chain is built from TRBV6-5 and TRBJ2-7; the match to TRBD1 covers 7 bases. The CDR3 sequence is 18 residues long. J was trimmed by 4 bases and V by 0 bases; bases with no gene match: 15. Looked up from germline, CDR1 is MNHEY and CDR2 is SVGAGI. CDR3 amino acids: CASSYSKLARTGSYEQYF. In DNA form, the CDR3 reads TGTGCCAGCAGTTACTCGAAATTAGCTAGGACAGGCTCATACGAGCAGTACTTC.

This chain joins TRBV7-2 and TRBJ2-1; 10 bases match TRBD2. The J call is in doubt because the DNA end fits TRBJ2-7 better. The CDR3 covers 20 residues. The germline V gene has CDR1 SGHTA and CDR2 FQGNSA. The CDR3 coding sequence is TGTGCCAGCAGTTCAAGGGCTAGCGGGAGTCCACTGAGCTCCTACAATGAGCAGTACTTC. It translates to CASSSRASGSPLSSYNEQYF.

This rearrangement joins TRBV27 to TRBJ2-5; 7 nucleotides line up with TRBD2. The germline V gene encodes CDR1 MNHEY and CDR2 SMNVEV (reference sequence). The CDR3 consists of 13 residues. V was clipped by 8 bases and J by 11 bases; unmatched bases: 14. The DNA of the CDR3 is TGTGCCAGCGGTAGTTCTCGGGCGGGGGAGCAGTACTTC. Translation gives CASGSSRAGEQYF.

The CDR3 is CATSELGVEGTDTQYF. In DNA, the CDR3 is TGTGCCACCAGTGAACTGGGGGTAGAAGGCACAGATACGCAGTATTTT. This rearrangement joins TRBV24-1 to TRBJ2-3; D is perhaps TRBD1 or TRBD2 (5 bases each). Germline V lookup: CDR1 KGHDR, CDR2 SFDVKD. The CDR3 is made up of 16 amino acids. With 4 bases removed from V and 1 base from J, the gap between germline ends came to 14 bases.

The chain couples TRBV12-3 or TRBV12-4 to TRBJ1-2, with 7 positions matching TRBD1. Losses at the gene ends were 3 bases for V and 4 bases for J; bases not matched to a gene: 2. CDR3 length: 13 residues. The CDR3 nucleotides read TGTGCCAGCAGTTTCGGGACAGTCTATGGCTACACCTTC. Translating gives CASSFGTVYGYTF.

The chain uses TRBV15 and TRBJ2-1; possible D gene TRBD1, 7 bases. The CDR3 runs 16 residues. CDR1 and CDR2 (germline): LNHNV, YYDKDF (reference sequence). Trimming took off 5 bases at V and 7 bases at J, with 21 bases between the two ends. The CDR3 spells CATSRRDSRLRNEQFF. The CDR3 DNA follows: TGTGCCACCAGCCGGAGGGACAGCCGGTTGAGGAATGAGCAGTTCTTC.

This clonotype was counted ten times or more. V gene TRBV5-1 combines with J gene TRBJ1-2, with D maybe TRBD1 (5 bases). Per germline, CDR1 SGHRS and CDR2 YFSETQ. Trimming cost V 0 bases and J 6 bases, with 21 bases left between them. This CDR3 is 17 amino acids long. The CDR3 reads CASSLEGPTWGMHGYTF. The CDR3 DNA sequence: TGCGCCAGCAGCTTGGAAGGACCTACTTGGGGGATGCATGGCTACACCTTC.

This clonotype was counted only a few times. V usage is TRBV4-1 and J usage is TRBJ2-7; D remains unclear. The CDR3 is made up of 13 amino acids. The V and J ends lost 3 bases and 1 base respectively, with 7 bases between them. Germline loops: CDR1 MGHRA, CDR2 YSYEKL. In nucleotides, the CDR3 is TGCGCCAGCAGCCAGAGAGAGTCCTACGAGCAGTACTTC. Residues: CASSQRESYEQYF.

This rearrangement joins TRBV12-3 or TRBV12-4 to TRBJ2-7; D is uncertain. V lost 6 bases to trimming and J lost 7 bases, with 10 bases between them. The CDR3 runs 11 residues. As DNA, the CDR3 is TGTGCCAGCAGCGGCAGCGTTGAGCAGTACTTC. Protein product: CASSGSVEQYF.

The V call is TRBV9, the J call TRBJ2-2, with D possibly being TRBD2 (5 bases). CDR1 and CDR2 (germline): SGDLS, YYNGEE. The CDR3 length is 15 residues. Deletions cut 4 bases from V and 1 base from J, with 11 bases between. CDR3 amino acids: CASSPVEGNTGELFF. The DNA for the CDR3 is TGTGCCAGCAGCCCGGTCGAGGGGAACACCGGGGAGCTGTTTTTT.

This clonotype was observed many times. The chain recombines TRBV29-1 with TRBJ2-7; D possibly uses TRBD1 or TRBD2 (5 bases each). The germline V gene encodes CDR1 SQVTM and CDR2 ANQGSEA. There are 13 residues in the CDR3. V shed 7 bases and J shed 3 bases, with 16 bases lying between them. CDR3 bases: TGCAGCGCTGGTGAGAGGGGAAGCTACGAGCAGTACTTC. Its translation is CSAGERGSYEQYF.

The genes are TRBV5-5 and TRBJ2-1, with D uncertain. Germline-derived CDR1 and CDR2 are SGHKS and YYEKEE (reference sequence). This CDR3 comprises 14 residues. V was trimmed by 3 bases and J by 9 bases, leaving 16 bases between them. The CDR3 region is CASSSAAGYGEQFF. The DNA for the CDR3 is TGTGCCAGCAGCTCCGCGGCCGGGTACGGTGAGCAGTTCTTC.

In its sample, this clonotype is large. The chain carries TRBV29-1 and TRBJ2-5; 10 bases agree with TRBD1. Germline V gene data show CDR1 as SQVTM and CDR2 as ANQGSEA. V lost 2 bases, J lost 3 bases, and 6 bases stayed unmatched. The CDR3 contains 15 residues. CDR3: CSVEPDRGRKETQYF. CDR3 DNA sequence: TGCAGCGTTGAACCAGACAGGGGGCGGAAAGAGACCCAGTACTTC.

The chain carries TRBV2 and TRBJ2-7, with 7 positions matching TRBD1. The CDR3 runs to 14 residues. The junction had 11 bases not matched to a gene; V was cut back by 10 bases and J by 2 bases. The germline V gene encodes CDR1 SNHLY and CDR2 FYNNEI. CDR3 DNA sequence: TGTGCCACCATGGGACAGCGAATAACCTACGAGCAGTACTTC. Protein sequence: CATMGQRITYEQYF.